A single sample is the source of the 17 T cell receptor beta chains below, sequenced in a study of OX40 agonist ivuxolimab in advanced cancers. Data came from immunoSEQ multiplex PCR; TCRdb stores just in-frame clones and leaves some out. The table shows 53,000 or so clones, with 75% to 85% occurring only once. Sequences were derived from CD4+ or CD8+ T cells sorted from blood, sampled in a trial of the OX40 agonist ivuxolimab. These receptor sequences come from an adult with an advanced solid tumor such as melanoma, head and neck, liver or kidney cancer.

The CDR3 DNA is TGTGCCAGCTCACCCCTGGACAGCTATGGCTACACCTTC. Its translation: CASSPLDSYGYTF. V usage is TRBV18 and J usage is TRBJ1-2, with D possibly matching TRBD1 (6 bases). Germline lookup yields CDR1 KGHSH and CDR2 LQKENI. This CDR3 has 13 amino acids. Trimming left V 3 bases short and J 4 bases short, with 9 bases between.

The CDR3 here is CASSLGSSGYGYTF. CDR3 coding DNA: TGCGCCAGCAGCTTGGGGAGTTCAGGGTATGGCTACACCTTC. V is TRBV5-1 and J is TRBJ1-2; D may be TRBD1 (5 bases). Germline CDR1 and CDR2: SGHRS and YFSETQ. The CDR3 is 14 amino acids. V was clipped by 0 bases and J by 5 bases, with 11 bases between them.

This chain links TRBV7-2 with TRBJ2-3; tentatively, D is TRBD1 (5 bases). This CDR3 is built from 14 residues. V dropped 1 base and J dropped 6 bases, with 11 bases sitting between them. Germline V gives CDR1 SGHTA, CDR2 FQGNSA. CDR3 in DNA: TGTGCCAGCAGCTTAGTCCCGGACACTGATACGCAGTATTTT. It codes for CASSLVPDTDTQYF.

The chain combines TRBV7-3 with TRBJ2-1; TRBD2 aligns across 15 bases. The germline gives CDR1 SGHTA, CDR2 FQGTGA. The CDR3 loop spans 16 amino acids. Unmatched junction bases numbered 8, after V lost 5 bases and J lost 9 bases. The CDR3 nucleotides are TGTGCCAGCAGCCCAAGGGGACTAGCGGGAGGCGCTGAGCAGTTCTTC. Encoded protein: CASSPRGLAGGAEQFF. The full variable domain, its missing parts supplied by reference TRBV7-3 and TRBJ2-1, is GAGVSQTPSNKVTEKGKYVELRCDPISGHTALYWYRQSLGQGPEFLIYFQGTGAADDSGLPNDRFFAVRPEGSVSTLKIQRTERGDSAVYLCASSPRGLAGGAEQFFGPGTRLTVL.

The chain uses TRBV11-3 and TRBJ1-1, with D perhaps TRBD1 (6 bases). Germline V gene lookup returns CDR1 SGHNT and CDR2 YENEEA. This CDR3 region has 13 residues. The ends were cut back, 3 bases at V and 4 bases at J, with 9 bases in the middle. The CDR3 spells CASSFQGSTEAFF. The CDR3 DNA sequence: TGTGCCAGCAGCTTCCAGGGGAGCACTGAAGCTTTCTTT.

The chain couples TRBV5-1 to TRBJ2-6; D is perhaps TRBD1 (6 bases). The CDR3 totals 18 residues. V was trimmed by 4 bases and J by 1 base, leaving 18 bases between them. Looked up from germline, CDR1 is SGHRS and CDR2 is YFSETQ. CDR3 DNA sequence: TGCGCCAGCAGCGAGGAACAGGGATTGGGGTCTGGGGCCAACGTCCTGACTTTC. Residues: CASSEEQGLGSGANVLTF.

The chain recombines TRBV5-4 with TRBJ1-1, with 7 bases fitting TRBD1. The germline CDR1 and CDR2 sequences are SGHNT and YYREEE (reference sequence). With 2 bases clipped from V and 7 bases from J, the junction kept 11 bases outside the gene matches. The CDR3 runs 15 residues. The CDR3 protein is CASSFRLGGEVEAFF. In DNA form, the CDR3 reads TGTGCCAGCAGCTTTAGGTTAGGGGGCGAGGTTGAAGCTTTCTTT.

The sample holds a few counts of this clone. The V gene is TRBV6-6, the J gene TRBJ1-3; D not resolved. Deletions cut 2 bases from V and 4 bases from J, with 12 bases between. The CDR3 length is 15 residues. The germline V gene has CDR1 MNHNY and CDR2 SVGAGI (reference sequence). The CDR3 spells CASSYNLSPGNTIYF. The DNA of the CDR3 is TGTGCCAGCAGTTACAATCTGAGTCCCGGAAACACCATATATTTT.

The V call is TRBV6-1, the J call TRBJ1-1, with a tentative D call TRBD1 (5 bases). Germline-derived CDR1 and CDR2 are MNHNS and SASEGT. V lost 0 bases and J 3 bases, leaving 11 bases between the germline ends. The CDR3 is 15 residues long. The CDR3: CASSEATGGDTEAFF. In nucleotides, the CDR3 is TGTGCCAGCAGTGAAGCCACAGGTGGTGACACTGAAGCTTTCTTT.

V gene TRBV19 combines with J gene TRBJ1-1; 7 bases map to TRBD1. There are 14 residues in the CDR3. Germline values: CDR1 LNHDA, CDR2 SQIVND (reference sequence). The V segment lost 5 bases and the J segment 1 base; nucleotides outside the gene matches: 4. The CDR3 here is CASSRDRKNTEAFF. In nucleotides, the CDR3 is TGTGCCAGTAGTCGGGACAGAAAGAACACTGAAGCTTTCTTT.

The J gene is TRBJ2-3, the V gene TRBV9, with D maybe TRBD1 (6 bases). CDR3 length: 16 residues. Germline lookup yields CDR1 SGDLS and CDR2 YYNGEE. Trimming cost V 0 bases and J 1 base, with 12 bases left between them. CDR3 loop: CASSVGGQSRTDTQYF. CDR3 nucleotides: TGTGCCAGCAGCGTAGGGGGGCAGTCCCGCACAGATACGCAGTATTTT.

This clone was detected a few times. At the DNA level, this CDR3 is encoded by other sequences in the same sample as well. This rearrangement joins TRBV28 to TRBJ1-2; unclear D gene. From germline, CDR1 is MDHEN and CDR2 SYDVKM. Trimming took 4 bases from V and 1 from J, leaving 10 bases between them. The length of the CDR3 is 14 residues. The CDR3: CASSSSPLNYGYTF. In nucleotides, the CDR3 is TGTGCCAGCAGTTCCAGTCCCCTTAACTATGGCTACACCTTC.

V and J are TRBV7-3 and TRBJ2-2; 9 nucleotides line up with TRBD2. This CDR3 has 16 amino acids. Germline V gives CDR1 SGHTA, CDR2 FQGTGA. Trimming removed 0 bases from V and 2 bases from J; junction bases left unmatched: 1. In nucleotides, the CDR3 is TGTGCCAGCAGCTTAACTAGCGGGAGCAACACCGGGGAGCTGTTTTTT. It is translated as CASSLTSGSNTGELFF.

This chain links TRBV7-9 with TRBJ2-4, with D perhaps TRBD2 (5 bases). This CDR3 contains 17 residues. The germline gives CDR1 SEHNR, CDR2 FQNEAQ (reference sequence). V was clipped by 5 bases and J by 7 bases, with 24 bases between them. CDR3 sequence (DNA): TGTGCCAGCAGCCCCTCGCCCGACCCGGGGATCCGCAACATTCAGTACTTC. Its translation is CASSPSPDPGIRNIQYF.

V gene TRBV9 combines with J gene TRBJ2-5; 10 bases are a match to TRBD2. Germline V gives CDR1 SGDLS, CDR2 YYNGEE. Trimming cost V 0 bases and J 4 bases; bases outside gene matches: 0. This CDR3 contains 14 residues. The CDR3 protein is CASSVGTSGETQYF. CDR3 in DNA: TGTGCCAGCAGCGTAGGGACTAGCGGAGAGACCCAGTACTTC.

This chain joins TRBV5-1 and TRBJ1-1; 8 bases line up with TRBD1. The CDR3 contains 15 residues. With 0 bases clipped from V and 5 bases from J, the junction kept 6 bases outside the gene matches. Germline V gene data show CDR1 as SGHRS and CDR2 as YFSETQ. The CDR3 coding sequence is TGCGCCAGCAGCTTGGGAGGGACAGGCTCAACTGAAGCTTTCTTT. Amino acid sequence: CASSLGGTGSTEAFF. The full variable domain, rest sourced from reference TRBV5-1 and TRBJ1-1, is KAGVTQTPRYLIKTRGQQVTLSCSPISGHRSVSWYQQTPGQGLQFLFEYFSETQRNKGNFPGRFSGRQFSNSRSEMNVSTLELGDSALYLCASSLGGTGSTEAFFGQGTRLTVV.

V is TRBV7-8 and J is TRBJ2-1; unclear D gene. Germline V lookup: CDR1 SGHVS, CDR2 FQNEAQ. This CDR3 has 16 residues. The V end lost 4 bases, the J end lost 0 bases, and 13 bases lay between the germline ends. As DNA, the CDR3 is TGTGCCAGCAGCTCCATCCCAGCGAGCTCCTACAATGAGCAGTTCTTC. The encoded protein is CASSSIPASSYNEQFF. Full variable domain (missing parts from reference TRBV7-8 and TRBJ2-1): GAGVSQSPRYKVAKRGQDVALRCDPISGHVSLFWYQQALGQGPEFLTYFQNEAQLDKSGLPSDRFFAERPEGSVSTLKIQRTQQEDSAVYLCASSSIPASSYNEQFFGPGTRLTVL.